Presented here are 21 T cell receptor beta chains from one specimen sequenced in a study of graft-versus-host responses after intestinal transplantation. TCRdb's table, derived via immunoSEQ multiplex PCR, lists solely in-frame clones and lacks some. Of 35,000 to 40,000 clones in the sample, around 94% were seen once. The material sequenced was PBMCs, taken 16 days after intestinal transplant. The source of these receptors is a human patient who received an intestinal transplant, so some T cells may come from the graft donor.

The chain has TRBV29-1 and TRBJ2-1; 9 bases are a match to TRBD1. V lost 7 bases, J lost 5 bases, and 6 bases stayed unmatched. The length of the CDR3 is 13 residues. Germline V lookup: CDR1 SQVTM, CDR2 ANQGSEA. CDR3 in DNA: TGCAGCGCCGGATGGACAGGGGACAATGAGCAGTTCTTC. Protein product: CSAGWTGDNEQFF.

The count of this clone is one. The rearrangement links TRBV7-9 to TRBJ2-1; 7 positions agree with TRBD1. The V gene end was trimmed by 5 bases and the J gene end by 0 bases; junction bases not matched to a gene: 7. This CDR3 has 16 amino acids. Germline V gene lookup returns CDR1 SEHNR and CDR2 FQNEAQ (reference sequence). As DNA, the CDR3 is TGTGCCAGCAGCCCCGAGGACAGGTACTCCTACAATGAGCAGTTCTTC. Translating it yields CASSPEDRYSYNEQFF.

V and J are TRBV6-5 and TRBJ2-7; D perhaps matches TRBD2 (6 bases). Per germline, CDR1 MNHEY and CDR2 SVGAGI. There are 15 residues in the CDR3. V was shortened by 7 bases and J by 2 bases, with 18 bases between the two germline ends. The CDR3 loop reads CASTLNLEGTYEQYF. CDR3 coding DNA: TGTGCCAGCACCTTGAACCTGGAGGGAACCTACGAGCAGTACTTC.

The CDR3 loop is CASSPSPARRNEQFF. As DNA, the CDR3 is TGTGCCAGCAGCCCAAGCCCGGCCAGGCGGAATGAGCAGTTCTTC. The chain combines TRBV7-2 with TRBJ2-1, with no clear D. V lost 5 bases, J lost 7 bases, and 18 bases lay in between. Germline assignment: CDR1 SGHTA and CDR2 FQGNSA. The CDR3 contains 15 residues.

The chain couples TRBV5-1 to TRBJ2-3; 8 bases line up with TRBD1. V lost 4 bases, J lost 0 bases, and 7 bases stayed unmatched. CDR3 length: 16 residues. In germline, CDR1 is SGHRS, CDR2 YFSETQ. The CDR3 loop is CASSPRDRSSTDTQYF. CDR3 nucleotides: TGCGCCAGCAGCCCCCGGGACAGGTCTAGCACAGATACGCAGTATTTT.

The chain recombines TRBV6-1 with TRBJ2-7, with 9 bases matching TRBD1. The CDR3 is made up of 13 amino acids. CDR1 and CDR2 (germline): MNHNS, SASEGT. The J segment lost 5 bases and the V segment lost 6 bases, leaving 5 bases of the junction unmatched. CDR3 DNA sequence: TGTGCCAGCAGGGTAGACAGGGGGGACGAGCAGTACTTC. Translating gives CASRVDRGDEQYF.

The J gene is TRBJ2-3, the V gene TRBV29-1; 7 bases agree with TRBD2. Unmatched junction bases numbered 11, after V lost 3 bases and J lost 2 bases. Germline V gene sequence: CDR1 SQVTM, CDR2 ANQGSEA. CDR3 length equals 16 residues. The CDR3, as DNA: TGCAGCGTTGAGGGTTTAGGGAGCGGGGTCACAGATACGCAGTATTTT. Translated: CSVEGLGSGVTDTQYF.

The V call is TRBV30, the J call TRBJ2-7, with 10 bases lining up with TRBD2. Trimming at V came to 8 bases and at J to 0 bases, leaving 10 bases not matched to a gene. CDR3 length: 15 amino acids. In germline, CDR1 is GTSNPN, CDR2 SVGIG (reference sequence). CDR3 DNA: TGTGCCCGTTCGGGGACTAGCGCATTCTCCTACGAGCAGTACTTC. Translating it yields CARSGTSAFSYEQYF.

J is TRBJ1-1 and V is TRBV7-9; D possibly corresponds to TRBD1 (5 bases). This CDR3 spans 14 amino acids. V dropped 5 bases and J dropped 5 bases, with 15 bases sitting between them. Germline V CDR1 and CDR2: SEHNR, FQNEAQ (reference sequence). The DNA of the CDR3 is TGTGCCAGCAGCCACCGACAGATGAGGACTGAAGCTTTCTTT. This codes for CASSHRQMRTEAFF.

The chain combines TRBV6-5 with TRBJ2-7; no clear D. The length of the CDR3 is 12 residues. Germline CDR1 and CDR2: MNHEY and SVGAGI. V gave up 2 bases and J gave up 3 bases, with 5 bases separating them. The CDR3 sequence is CASSYEVYEQYF. CDR3 nucleotides: TGTGCCAGCAGTTACGAGGTCTACGAGCAGTACTTC.

The genes are TRBV28 and TRBJ1-1; D is unclear. The CDR3 extends over 20 amino acids. Germline V gene sequence: CDR1 MDHEN, CDR2 SYDVKM. V lost 3 bases and J lost 0, with 26 bases in between. The DNA of the CDR3 is TGTGCCAGCAGTTTTTTTCCTCCAATCGCAGGTACTCGAATGAACACTGAAGCTTTCTTT. Protein product: CASSFFPPIAGTRMNTEAFF.

V usage is TRBV10-2 and J usage is TRBJ2-1; 8 bases map to TRBD2. The CDR3 is 15 residues long. The V gene's germline CDR1 is WSHSY and CDR2 SAAADI. Trimming removed 2 bases from V and 7 bases from J; junction bases left unmatched: 7. The CDR3 protein is CASSEPGLAGNEQFF. For the CDR3, the DNA is TGCGCCAGCAGTGAGCCAGGACTAGCCGGGAATGAGCAGTTCTTC.

V and J are TRBV29-1 and TRBJ2-6; D is possibly TRBD1 or TRBD2 (5 bases each). This CDR3 spans 14 amino acids. Trimming left V 4 bases short and J 0 bases short, with 7 bases between. Germline values: CDR1 SQVTM, CDR2 ANQGSEA. The CDR3 region has the DNA TGCAGCGTTGGGGACCCCTCTGGGGCCAACGTCCTGACTTTC. This translates into CSVGDPSGANVLTF.

The rearrangement uses TRBV7-2 and TRBJ2-5, with D perhaps being TRBD1 or TRBD2 (5 bases each). The CDR3 is 15 residues long. CDR1 and CDR2 from the germline V gene are SGHTA and FQGNSA. The V gene lost 3 bases and the J gene lost 0 bases, with 11 bases spanning the gap. This chain's CDR3 is CASSLLGRNQETQYF. CDR3 coding DNA: TGTGCCAGCAGCTTGTTGGGACGGAACCAAGAGACCCAGTACTTC.

This clone was picked up one time. The chain links TRBV15 to TRBJ2-1, with 7 bases identical to TRBD2. V trimming: 5 bases; J trimming: 4 bases; junction bases outside the gene matches: 8. Germline V CDR1 and CDR2: LNHNV, YYDKDF (reference sequence). The CDR3 is 15 amino acids. The chain's CDR3 is CATSYQPGGYNEQFF. The CDR3 nucleotides are TGTGCCACCAGCTATCAACCGGGGGGTTACAATGAGCAGTTCTTC.

CDR3 bases: TGTGCCAGCAGCTTAGCCTCGCGAGGTTACACCGGGGAGCTGTTTTTT. Translating gives CASSLASRGYTGELFF. This chain links TRBV13 with TRBJ2-2; D call uncertain. Per germline, CDR1 PRHDT and CDR2 FYEKMQ (reference sequence). Trimming took 1 base from V and 3 from J, leaving 12 bases between them. The CDR3 totals 16 residues.

This sequence joins TRBV21-1 and TRBJ2-7. TRBV21-1 is flagged as a pseudogene. This CDR3 has 14 amino acids. CDR3: CASSLRGRAYEQYF. CDR3 DNA sequence: TGTGCCAGCAGTCTCCGGGGCAGGGCCTACGAGCAGTACTTC.

V gene TRBV5-6 combines with J gene TRBJ2-1; no clear D gene. Trimming took 0 bases from V and 4 from J, leaving 8 bases between them. The germline V gene has CDR1 SGHDT and CDR2 YYEEEE. The CDR3 runs to 14 residues. CDR3 in DNA: TGTGCCAGCAGCTTGGGTACGACTTACAATGAGCAGTTCTTC. Translating it yields CASSLGTTYNEQFF.

The chain recombines TRBV30 with TRBJ1-5; 8 bases fit TRBD1. Germline CDR1 reads GTSNPN; CDR2 reads SVGIG (reference sequence). This CDR3 comprises 14 residues. The trim removed 4 bases at V and 6 bases at J, leaving 8 bases unmatched. The CDR3 is CAWTLQGVGQPQHF. CDR3 sequence (DNA): TGTGCCTGGACTTTACAGGGGGTGGGTCAGCCCCAGCATTTT.

The chain links TRBV29-1 to TRBJ1-4; TRBD1 aligns across 7 bases. The germline V gene encodes CDR1 SQVTM and CDR2 ANQGSEA. The CDR3 spans 16 residues. J lost 6 bases, V lost 4 bases, and 14 bases had no gene match. The CDR3 loop reads CSVAGGPNLEDEKLFF. The CDR3 bases are TGCAGCGTTGCAGGGGGGCCAAATTTAGAGGATGAAAAACTGTTTTTT. The variable domain in full, completed from reference TRBV29-1 and TRBJ1-4, reads SAVISQKPSRDICQRGTSLTIQCQVDSQVTMMFWYRQQPGQSLTLIATANQGSEATYESGFVIDKFPISRPNLTFSTLTVSNMSPEDSSIYLCSVAGGPNLEDEKLFFGSGTQLSVL.

The chain joins TRBV5-1 to TRBJ2-3; TRBD1 is a possible D gene (6 bases). Germline CDR1 SGHRS, CDR2 YFSETQ. Trimming removed 2 bases at V and 0 bases at J, with 16 bases between. CDR3 length equals 17 residues. The CDR3 protein is CASSFPRTATSTDTQYF. The CDR3 bases are TGCGCCAGCAGCTTCCCTAGGACAGCTACTAGCACAGATACGCAGTATTTT.